These 2 T cell receptor beta chains were sequenced from one sample in a study of cytomegalovirus exposure and HLA in healthy donors. The table came from immunoSEQ multiplex PCR; TCRdb's copy has only in-frame clones and leaves some out. The sample contains 110,000 to 150,000 clones, 84% of which appear only once. Sequencing was done on a sample of PBMCs. All receptors come from a woman under 40 in good health and CMV-seronegative.

V is TRBV11-2 and J is TRBJ2-5, with D tentatively TRBD1 (5 bases). The CDR3 consists of 15 residues. Trimming left V 5 bases short and J 5 bases short, with 18 bases between. Germline V gives CDR1 SGHAT, CDR2 FQNNGV. CDR3 sequence (DNA): TGTGCCAGCAGCCCCCAGGGAAAGGTTCCGGAGACCCAGTACTTC. Translating gives CASSPQGKVPETQYF. Looking up the rest from reference TRBV11-2 and TRBJ2-5 gives the full variable domain: EAGVAQSPRYKIIEKRQSVAFWCNPISGHATLYWYQQILGQGPKLLIQFQNNGVVDDSQLPKDRFSAERLKGVDSTLKIQPAKLEDSAVYLCASSPQGKVPETQYFGPGTRLLVL.

The genes are TRBV19 and TRBJ2-4; D not certain. CDR1 is LNHDA and CDR2 is SQIVND in the germline V gene (reference sequence). The CDR3 covers 15 residues. V gave up 6 bases and J gave up 0 bases, with 12 bases separating them. CDR3 sequence: CASRRSSLAKNIQYF. The CDR3 bases are TGTGCCAGTAGGAGGTCTTCGTTAGCCAAAAACATTCAGTACTTC.